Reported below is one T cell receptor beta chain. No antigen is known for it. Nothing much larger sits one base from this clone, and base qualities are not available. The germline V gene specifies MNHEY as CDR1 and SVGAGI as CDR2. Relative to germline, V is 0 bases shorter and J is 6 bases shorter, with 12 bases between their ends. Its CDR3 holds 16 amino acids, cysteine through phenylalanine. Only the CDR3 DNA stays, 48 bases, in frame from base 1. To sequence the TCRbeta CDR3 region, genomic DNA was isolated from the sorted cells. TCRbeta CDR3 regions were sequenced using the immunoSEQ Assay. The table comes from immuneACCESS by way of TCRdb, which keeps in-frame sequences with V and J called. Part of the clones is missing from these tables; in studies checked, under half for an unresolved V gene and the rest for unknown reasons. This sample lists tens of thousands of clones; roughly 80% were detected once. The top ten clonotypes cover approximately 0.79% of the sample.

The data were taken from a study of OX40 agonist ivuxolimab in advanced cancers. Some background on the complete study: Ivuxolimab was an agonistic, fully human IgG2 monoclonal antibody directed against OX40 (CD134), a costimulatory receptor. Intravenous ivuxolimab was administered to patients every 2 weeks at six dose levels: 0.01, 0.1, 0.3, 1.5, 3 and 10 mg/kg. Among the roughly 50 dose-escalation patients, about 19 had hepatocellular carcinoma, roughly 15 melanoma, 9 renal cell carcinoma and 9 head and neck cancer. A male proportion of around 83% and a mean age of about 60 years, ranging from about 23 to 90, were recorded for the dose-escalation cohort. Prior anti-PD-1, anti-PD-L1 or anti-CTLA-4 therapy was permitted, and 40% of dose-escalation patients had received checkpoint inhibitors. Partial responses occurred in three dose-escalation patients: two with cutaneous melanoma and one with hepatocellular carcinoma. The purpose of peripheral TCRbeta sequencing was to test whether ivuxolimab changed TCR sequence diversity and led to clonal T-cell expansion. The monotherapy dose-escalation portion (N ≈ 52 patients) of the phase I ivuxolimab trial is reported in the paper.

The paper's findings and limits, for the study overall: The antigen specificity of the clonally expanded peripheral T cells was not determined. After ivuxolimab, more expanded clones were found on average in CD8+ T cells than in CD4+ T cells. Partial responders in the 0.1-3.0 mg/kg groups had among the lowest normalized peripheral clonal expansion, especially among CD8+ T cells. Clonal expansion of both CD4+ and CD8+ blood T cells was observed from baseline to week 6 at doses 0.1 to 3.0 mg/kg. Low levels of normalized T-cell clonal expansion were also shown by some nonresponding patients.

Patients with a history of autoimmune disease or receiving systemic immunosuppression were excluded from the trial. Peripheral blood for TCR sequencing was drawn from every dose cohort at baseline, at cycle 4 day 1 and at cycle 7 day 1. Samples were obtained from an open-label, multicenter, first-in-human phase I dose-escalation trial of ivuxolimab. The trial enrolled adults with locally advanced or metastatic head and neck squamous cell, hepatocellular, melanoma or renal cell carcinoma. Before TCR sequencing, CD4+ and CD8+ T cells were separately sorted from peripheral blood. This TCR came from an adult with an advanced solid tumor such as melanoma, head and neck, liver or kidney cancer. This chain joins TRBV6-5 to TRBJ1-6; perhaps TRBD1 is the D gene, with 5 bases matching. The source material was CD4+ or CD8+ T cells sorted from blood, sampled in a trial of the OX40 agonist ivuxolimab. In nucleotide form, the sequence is TGTGCCAGCAGTTACTCAGGGCCAAGGGGTAATTCACCCCTCCACTTT. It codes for CASSYSGPRGNSPLHF.